The 21 T cell receptor beta chains below come from one sample, sequenced in a study of blood T cell repertoires in COVID-19. The repertoire was sequenced with immunoSEQ multiplex PCR; TCRdb's copy has only in-frame clones and lacks some. The sample records fewer than 500,000 clones, 70% to 90% being singletons. Sequences were obtained from PBMCs or T cells enriched from blood (not recorded which). The receptors originated from a young woman with acute COVID-19.

The rearrangement links TRBV14 to TRBJ2-2, with unresolved D. V lost 5 bases, J lost 1 base, and 8 bases lay in between. This CDR3 spans 14 amino acids. Germline CDR1 and CDR2: SGHDN and FVKESK. The DNA for the CDR3 is TGTGCCAGCAGCAAGACAAGGAACACCGGGGAGCTGTTTTTT. It is translated as CASSKTRNTGELFF.

The genes are TRBV25-1 and TRBJ2-7, with TRBD1 matching 9 bases. The germline CDR1 and CDR2 sequences are MGHDK and SYGVNS. The junction had 0 bases not matched to a gene; V was cut back by 3 bases and J by 0 bases. The CDR3 is made up of 14 amino acids. The CDR3 loop is CASSEGQGSYEQYF. Here the CDR3 DNA reads TGTGCCAGCAGTGAGGGACAGGGCTCCTACGAGCAGTACTTC.

This rearrangement joins TRBV29-1 to TRBJ2-3, with D perhaps matching TRBD2 (6 bases). Trimming took off 3 bases at V and 1 base at J, with 11 bases between the two ends. This CDR3 spans 14 amino acids. Germline V gene sequence: CDR1 SQVTM, CDR2 ANQGSEA. The CDR3 here is CSVDGGRGTDTQYF. In DNA, the CDR3 is TGCAGCGTTGACGGGGGTCGGGGCACAGATACGCAGTATTTT.

The chain employs TRBV19 and TRBJ1-4; a possible D gene is TRBD1 (5 bases). CDR1 and CDR2 (germline): LNHDA, SQIVND (reference sequence). V lost 7 bases and J lost 3, with 12 bases in between. The CDR3 sequence is 14 residues long. The CDR3: CASTRQPPNEKLFF. CDR3 nucleotide sequence: TGTGCCAGTACGAGACAGCCGCCTAATGAAAAACTGTTTTTT.

CDR3 nucleotide sequence: TGTGCCAGCAGTGACCCTCGGCAGCGGGAGTATGAGCAGTTCTTC. This gives the protein CASSDPRQREYEQFF. The rearrangement uses TRBV2 and TRBJ2-1; TRBD2 matches at 8 bases. V shed 3 bases and J 8 bases; nucleotides not matched to a gene: 9. In germline, CDR1 is SNHLY, CDR2 FYNNEI. CDR3 length: 15 amino acids. The full variable domain, its missing parts supplied by reference TRBV2 and TRBJ2-1, is EPEVTQTPSHQVTQMGQEVILRCVPISNHLYFYWYRQILGQKVEFLVSFYNNEISEKSEIFDDQFSVERPDGSNFTLKIRSTKLEDSAMYFCASSDPRQREYEQFFGPGTRLTVL.

The genes are TRBV7-3 and TRBJ2-3; D is perhaps TRBD1 (6 bases). Germline CDR1 reads SGHTA; CDR2 reads FQGTGA. The CDR3 covers 16 residues. Trimming removed 3 bases at V and 4 bases at J, with 17 bases between. CDR3 in amino acids: CASSLSPDRPPDTQYF. In nucleotides, the CDR3 is TGTGCCAGCAGCTTGTCCCCGGACAGACCCCCAGATACGCAGTATTTT.

The chain is built from TRBV5-1 and TRBJ2-5, with 7 bases that match TRBD2. The CDR3 has 13 amino acids. From germline, CDR1 is SGHRS and CDR2 YFSETQ. J lost 8 bases, V lost 4 bases, and 8 bases had no gene match. Here the CDR3 DNA reads TGCGCCAGCAGCGAATTACCGGGGGGTACCCAGTACTTC. This sequence encodes CASSELPGGTQYF.

This clone has a single count. The rearrangement uses TRBV29-1 and TRBJ2-5, with TRBD1 matching 9 bases. The CDR3 consists of 18 residues. The V and J ends lost 2 bases and 1 base, in that order; junction bases with no gene match: 14. Germline CDR1 reads SQVTM; CDR2 reads ANQGSEA. CDR3 amino acids: CSVEWRNSGTGSQETQYF. The CDR3 nucleotides read TGCAGCGTTGAATGGCGTAACTCCGGGACAGGGAGCCAAGAGACCCAGTACTTC.

The chain carries TRBV19 and TRBJ1-2, with a tentative D call TRBD1 (6 bases). The ends were cut back, 3 bases at V and 6 bases at J, with 8 bases in the middle. Germline lookup yields CDR1 LNHDA and CDR2 SQIVND (reference sequence). The CDR3 loop spans 12 amino acids. The CDR3 sequence: CASSITGHGYTF. For the CDR3, the DNA is TGTGCCAGTAGTATTACAGGGCATGGCTACACCTTC.

This chain connects TRBV18 to TRBJ2-7; D is possibly TRBD1 (6 bases). V was cut by 6 bases and J by 5 bases, with 20 bases left in between. CDR1 and CDR2 (germline): KGHSH, LQKENI. CDR3 length: 15 amino acids. CDR3 protein: CASSLTPGQSDEQYF. The CDR3 DNA is TGTGCCAGCTCTCTAACCCCGGGACAATCGGACGAGCAGTACTTC.

The rearrangement joins TRBV13 to TRBJ1-2; 7 bases match TRBD1. The germline V gene has CDR1 PRHDT and CDR2 FYEKMQ (reference sequence). V shed 0 bases, J shed 4 bases, and the junction held 5 bases outside the gene matches. CDR3 length: 15 amino acids. CDR3 sequence (DNA): TGTGCCAGCAGCTTAGGAGACAGGGAATTCTATGGCTACACCTTC. This gives the protein CASSLGDREFYGYTF.

The sample holds one count of this clone. The chain employs TRBV7-8 and TRBJ2-1; 9 nucleotides align to TRBD2. The V and J ends lost 5 bases and 1 base, in that order; junction bases with no gene match: 12. This CDR3 has 18 residues. CDR1 and CDR2 from the germline V gene are SGHVS and FQNEAQ. The CDR3: CASSLPRRGRGSYNEQFF. CDR3 bases: TGTGCCAGCAGCCTACCCCGGCGCGGGAGGGGGTCCTACAATGAGCAGTTCTTC. The whole variable domain, remainder taken from reference TRBV7-8 and TRBJ2-1, is GAGVSQSPRYKVAKRGQDVALRCDPISGHVSLFWYQQALGQGPEFLTYFQNEAQLDKSGLPSDRFFAERPEGSVSTLKIQRTQQEDSAVYLCASSLPRRGRGSYNEQFFGPGTRLTVL.

This chain links TRBV27 with TRBJ1-6; perhaps TRBD1 as D (5 bases). Trimming took 6 bases from V and 4 from J, leaving 16 bases between them. CDR1 is MNHEY, CDR2 SMNVEV, per germline (reference sequence). This CDR3 spans 16 amino acids. The CDR3: CASRPGGTTYNSPLHF. CDR3 nucleotide sequence: TGTGCCAGCAGGCCAGGAGGGACCACGTATAATTCACCCCTCCACTTT.

The V call is TRBV6-6, the J call TRBJ1-1, with D possibly being TRBD1 (5 bases). V dropped 7 bases and J dropped 4 bases, with 13 bases sitting between them. The CDR3 length is 13 residues. Germline V gene sequence: CDR1 MNHNY, CDR2 SVGAGI (reference sequence). This chain's CDR3 is CASTRVDGTEAFF. The CDR3 DNA follows: TGTGCCAGCACCAGGGTGGACGGCACTGAAGCTTTCTTT.

This chain connects TRBV3-1 (or the pseudogene TRBV3-2) to TRBJ1-2, with 8 bases identical to TRBD1. The CDR3 runs to 14 residues. CDR1 is LGHDT and CDR2 is YNNKEL in the germline V gene (reference sequence). Germline trimming cut 1 base from V and 2 bases from J; bases unmatched to any gene: 0. The chain's CDR3 is CASSQGTGNYGYTF. The CDR3, as DNA: TGTGCCAGCAGCCAAGGGACAGGGAACTATGGCTACACCTTC.

The rearrangement links TRBV10-3 to TRBJ2-7, with TRBD1 as a possible D gene (6 bases). Trimming removed 7 bases from V and 2 bases from J, with 21 bases in between. Germline CDR1 reads ENHRY; CDR2 reads SYGVKD. The CDR3 runs to 16 residues. DNA of the CDR3: TGTGCCATCACTTCACTAATCACCGGGACACCCTACGAGCAGTACTTC. The encoded protein is CAITSLITGTPYEQYF.

The chain combines TRBV7-2 with TRBJ2-7, with 10 positions matching TRBD1. This CDR3 region has 15 residues. CDR1 is SGHTA and CDR2 is FQGNSA in the germline V gene. The V and J ends lost 3 bases and 3 bases, in that order; junction bases with no gene match: 5. The DNA for the CDR3 is TGTGCCAGCAGCTTCGGGGACAGGGGAGACTACGAGCAGTACTTC. It codes for CASSFGDRGDYEQYF.

This clone was found a few times. This chain's CDR3 is CASSIPGTSSGANVLTF. The CDR3 DNA is TGTGCCAGCAGCATACCAGGAACCTCCTCTGGGGCCAACGTCCTGACTTTC. The chain recombines TRBV5-4 with TRBJ2-6, with D uncertain. V was pared by 4 bases and J by 0 bases, with 14 bases between. CDR3 length: 17 amino acids. CDR1 and CDR2 (germline): SGHNT, YYREEE (reference sequence).

The V call is TRBV3-1 (or the pseudogene TRBV3-2), the J call TRBJ2-7; no reliable D call. The CDR3 is made up of 13 amino acids. V lost 1 base and J lost 2, with 6 bases in between. Germline loops: CDR1 LGHDT, CDR2 YNNKEL (reference sequence). The CDR3: CASSQVQTYEQYF. The CDR3, as DNA: TGTGCCAGCAGCCAAGTACAGACCTACGAGCAGTACTTC.

The chain combines TRBV29-1 with TRBJ1-1; weak D call: TRBD1 (6 bases). Looked up from germline, CDR1 is SQVTM and CDR2 is ANQGSEA. V lost 7 bases, J lost 8 bases, and 14 bases lay in between. The CDR3 spans 11 residues. The CDR3 sequence: CSGKQGTEAFF. CDR3 nucleotides: TGCAGCGGTAAACAGGGTACCGAAGCTTTCTTT.

The chain links TRBV11-2 to TRBJ1-1; TRBD1 might be the D (6 bases). Trimming took off 6 bases at V and 1 base at J, with 12 bases between the two ends. CDR1 and CDR2 (germline): SGHAT, FQNNGV. The CDR3 length is 14 residues. The CDR3 reads CASSHRTANTEAFF. CDR3 nucleotides: TGTGCCAGCAGTCACCGGACAGCGAACACTGAAGCTTTCTTT.